This T cell receptor (beta chain) was sequenced for a study of early stage breast cancer tumors. Overall study findings and caveats: Most shared enriched TCRB sequences were commonly generated ones. Tumors had roughly 2.4-fold higher T cell density and higher clonality than adjacent normal breast tissue.

Turning to this clone: Its antigen is still unknown.

Blood replicates held 0.5 ug DNA, tumor or normal breast approximately 1.5 ug, two each. Assay: immunoSEQ multiplex PCR; the TCRdb copy retains only in-frame clones and omits some. The sample gives fewer than 35,000 clones, 72% of which show up once; 33% is in the top ten. This CDR3 comprises 15 residues. The V end was cut by 3 bases, the J end by 6 bases, with 15 bases between. Germline V lookup: CDR1 MNHEY, CDR2 SMNVEV (reference sequence). The sample taken for sequencing was blood. The TCR comes from a person aged 45 to 60 with breast cancer. This chain links TRBV27 with TRBJ2-1, with D maybe TRBD1 (6 bases). The CDR3 DNA sequence: TGTGCCAGCAGTTTCGGGACATATGGGGGCAATGAGCAGTTCTTC. Protein product: CASSFGTYGGNEQFF.